A selection of T cell receptor beta chains follows, all from one sample in a study of shared clonotypes between healthy human individuals. Measured with immunoSEQ multiplex PCR; TCRdb has only the in-frame clones, and not every one. The sample contains some 2,000,000 clones, around 95% of which appear only once. Sequencing input: naive CD4+ T cells sorted from blood. The receptors shown here come from a man younger than 35 in good health. CDR3s include the opening cysteine and the closing phenylalanine or tryptophan. The order of the fields is D gene, clone size, V gene, J gene, CDR3 DNA, CDR3 protein. The D gene is left open where the match is weak. Part of the rows lack a size; the others show once, few, many or a class for expanded clones.

TRBD2,NA,TRBV6-5,TRBJ2-2,TGTGCCAGCAGTCGCGGGGGGCCGGGCACCGGGGAGCTGTTTTTT,CASSRGGPGTGELFF
TRBD1,NA,TRBV19,TRBJ2-7,TGTGCCAGTAGACCGGGACAGGGGTCCTACGAGCAGTACTTC,CASRPGQGSYEQYF
NA,NA,TRBV4-1,TRBJ2-4,TGCGCCAGCAGCCAACCCGGGGGAGGGGGCGCGGACATTCAGTACTTC,CASSQPGGGGADIQYF
NA,NA,TRBV7-2,TRBJ2-3,TGTGCCAGCAGACCGAGTCCCGGGACATTTAGCACAGATACGCAGTATTTT,CASRPSPGTFSTDTQYF
TRBD1,NA,TRBV5-4,TRBJ1-1,TGTGCCAGCAGCGAGACAGGGGGCACTGAAGCTTTCTTT,CASSETGGTEAFF
NA,NA,TRBV14,TRBJ1-1,TGTGCCAGCAGGCGACTACCTAACACTGAAGCTTTCTTT,CASRRLPNTEAFF
TRBD1,NA,TRBV7-9,TRBJ1-2,TGTGCCAGCAGCGATTCCGGGACAGCGCTTTTTAGTAGTAACTATGGCTACACCTTC,CASSDSGTALFSSNYGYTF
NA,NA,TRBV10-2,TRBJ1-6,TGCGCCAGCAGTGAGTCGACTCAGGCAGGGATGAATTCACCCCTCCACTTT,CASSESTQAGMNSPLHF
TRBD1,NA,TRBV9,TRBJ2-1,TGTGCCAGCAGCGGTCCTCAAGGACAGGGAAGTGGTGAGCAGTTCTTC,CASSGPQGQGSGEQFF
TRBD2,NA,TRBV30,TRBJ2-2,TGTGCCCTAGTCGGGAGGGGACGGACCGGGGAGCTGTTTTTT,CALVGRGRTGELFF
TRBD2,NA,TRBV10-3,TRBJ2-1,TGTGCCACAGGACTAGCGGGAGTGTACAATGAGCAGTTCTTC,CATGLAGVYNEQFF
NA,NA,TRBV6-1,TRBJ2-7,TGTGCCAGCAGTGGAATCCTCGGGGTCCCCTACGAGCAGTACTTC,CASSGILGVPYEQYF
TRBD2,NA,TRBV9,TRBJ2-3,TGTGCCAGCAGCATATCTAGCGGGGTCACAGATACGCAGTATTTT,CASSISSGVTDTQYF
TRBD2,NA,TRBV6-1,TRBJ2-7,TGTGCCAGCAGTTGGGGGGGCGAGCAGTACTTC,CASSWGGEQYF
TRBD2,NA,TRBV5-6,TRBJ2-3,TGTGCCAGCAGCCGGGCACTAGCGGGAGTGGATACGCAGTATTTT,CASSRALAGVDTQYF
TRBD2,NA,TRBV29-1,TRBJ2-3,TGCAGCGTCCTTAACGGGAGGGCCGGGACAGATACGCAGTATTTT,CSVLNGRAGTDTQYF
TRBD2,NA,TRBV5-1,TRBJ2-7,TGCGCCAGCAGCCCCTCTAGCGGAGGCCCCTACGAGCAGTACTTC,CASSPSSGGPYEQYF
NA,NA,TRBV28,TRBJ1-3,TGTGCCACCTATTCCGGGACGCACTCTGGAAACACCATATATTTT,CATYSGTHSGNTIYF
NA,NA,TRBV4-1,TRBJ1-2,TGCGCCAGCAGCCAAAATACAGTTAATGACGGCTACACCTTC,CASSQNTVNDGYTF
TRBD1,NA,TRBV5-1,TRBJ2-2,TGCGCCACCAAGACAGGGTTCAACACCGGGGAGCTGTTTTTT,CATKTGFNTGELFF
NA,NA,TRBV27,TRBJ2-3,TGTGCCAGCAGTCCAGTCGTCCTGGGGACTAGCACAGATACGCAGTATTTT,CASSPVVLGTSTDTQYF
NA,NA,TRBV18,TRBJ2-7,TGTGCCAGCTCACCACCAGTACAGAACGAGCAGTACTTC,CASSPPVQNEQYF
TRBD2,NA,TRBV4-1,TRBJ2-5,TGCGCCAGCAGCCAAGATCCAGCGGGGCAAGAGACCCAGTACTTC,CASSQDPAGQETQYF
NA,NA,TRBV28,TRBJ1-1,TGTGCCAGCAGTGGTATCCGGGGGATTGACACTGAAGCTTTCTTT,CASSGIRGIDTEAFF
NA,NA,TRBV5-5,TRBJ2-7,TGTGCCAGCAGCTTAAACACGGGTTACGAGCAGTACTTC,CASSLNTGYEQYF
NA,NA,TRBV6-1,TRBJ2-4,TGTGCCAGCAGTACGGGAGTTCTTGCCAAAAACATTCAGTACTTC,CASSTGVLAKNIQYF
TRBD1,NA,TRBV7-9,TRBJ1-5,TGTGCCAGCAGCCCTGGGACAGTAAATCAGCCCCAGCATTTT,CASSPGTVNQPQHF
NA,NA,TRBV2,TRBJ1-4,TGTGCCAGCAAGACCGCAGGGTTATCTAATGAAAAACTGTTTTTT,CASKTAGLSNEKLFF
TRBD2,NA,TRBV9,TRBJ2-1,TGTGCCAGCAGCACCCGACTAGCGGGGGGGCCAAGCGAGCAGTTCTTC,CASSTRLAGGPSEQFF
TRBD1,NA,TRBV7-9,TRBJ2-7,TGTGCCAGCAGCTTGGGGACAGGGTTCAGCGAGCAGTACTTC,CASSLGTGFSEQYF
NA,NA,TRBV19,TRBJ2-2,TGTGCCAGTAGTATACCGGGGCGTTTCACCGGGGAGCTGTTTTTT,CASSIPGRFTGELFF
NA,NA,TRBV6-1,TRBJ1-6,TGTGCCAGCAGTGAAGGCGACAGGTTCTATAATTCACCCCTCCACTTT,CASSEGDRFYNSPLHF
NA,NA,TRBV30,TRBJ2-2,TGTGCCTGGAGTGGGACCGGGGAGCTGTTTTTT,CAWSGTGELFF
NA,NA,TRBV5-4,TRBJ2-7,TGTGCCAGCAGCTTGGACGGGAGTAGGTACGAGCAGTACTTC,CASSLDGSRYEQYF
TRBD1,NA,TRBV5-6,TRBJ2-2,TGTGCCAGCAGCCCAGACAGGGGGCAGGCCGGGGAGCTGTTTTTT,CASSPDRGQAGELFF
NA,NA,TRBV7-9,TRBJ2-2,TGTGCCAGCAGCACAGGGCCTGGGCCACTTGACACCGGGGAGCTGTTTTTT,CASSTGPGPLDTGELFF
TRBD2,NA,TRBV5-1,TRBJ2-1,TGCGCCAGCAGGCCCACTAGCGGGAGGGCCGACAATGAGCAGTTCTTC,CASRPTSGRADNEQFF
TRBD1,once,TRBV4-1,TRBJ1-1,TGCGCCAGCAGCCGGAATGTGGGACAGATGAACACTGAAGCTTTCTTT,CASSRNVGQMNTEAFF
NA,NA,TRBV10-3,TRBJ1-1,TGTGCCATCAGTGCGAAGGCGAACACTGAAGCTTTCTTT,CAISAKANTEAFF
NA,NA,TRBV5-4,TRBJ2-3,TGTGCCAGCAGCTTGGCCAGGACTGGAGATACGCAGTATTTT,CASSLARTGDTQYF
NA,NA,TRBV10-3,TRBJ2-7,TGTGCCATCCAGAGGGACTTATCCTACGAGCAGTACTTC,CAIQRDLSYEQYF